Below, 2 T cell receptor beta chains from the same sample are listed, as sequenced in a study of cytomegalovirus exposure and HLA in healthy donors. PCR primers comprised 60 Vbeta and 13 Jbeta primers. Clones were read by immunoSEQ multiplex PCR, and TCRdb kept only the in-frame ones, dropping some. Among 97,000 or so clones, 80% to 85% were seen once, and the ten largest hold about 1.5%. The specimen was PBMCs. The receptors derive from a man aged 35 to 55 in good health and CMV-seronegative.

This clone was recorded a few times. The chain combines TRBV13 with TRBJ1-2, with unresolved D. The germline gives CDR1 PRHDT, CDR2 FYEKMQ (reference sequence). This CDR3 spans 14 amino acids. The germline V and J ends were trimmed by 3 bases and 1 base, with 9 bases remaining between them. The CDR3 here is CASSLAEINYGYTF. The CDR3 bases are TGTGCCAGCAGCTTGGCAGAAATTAACTATGGCTACACCTTC.

The rearrangement uses TRBV27 and TRBJ1-5; D may be TRBD1 (5 bases). Germline V lookup: CDR1 MNHEY, CDR2 SMNVEV (reference sequence). The CDR3 spans 18 residues. Between the trimmed V and J ends, which lost 5 bases and 0 bases, there was a span of 20 bases. This CDR3 is CASSRGGRVGNSNQPQHF. The CDR3 coding sequence is TGTGCCAGCAGTAGGGGTGGCAGGGTGGGGAATAGCAATCAGCCCCAGCATTTT.